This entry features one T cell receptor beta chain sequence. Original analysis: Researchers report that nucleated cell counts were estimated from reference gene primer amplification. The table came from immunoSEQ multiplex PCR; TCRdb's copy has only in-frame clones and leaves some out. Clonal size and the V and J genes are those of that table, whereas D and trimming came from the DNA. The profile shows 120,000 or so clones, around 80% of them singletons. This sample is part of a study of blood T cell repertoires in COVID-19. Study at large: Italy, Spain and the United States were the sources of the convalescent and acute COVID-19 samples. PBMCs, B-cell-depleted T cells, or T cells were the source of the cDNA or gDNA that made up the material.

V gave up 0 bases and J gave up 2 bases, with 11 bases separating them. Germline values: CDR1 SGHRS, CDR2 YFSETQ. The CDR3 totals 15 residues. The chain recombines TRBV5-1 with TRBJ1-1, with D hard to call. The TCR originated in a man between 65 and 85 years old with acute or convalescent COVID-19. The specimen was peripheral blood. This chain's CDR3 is CASSLENRVNTEAFF. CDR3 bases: TGCGCCAGCAGCTTGGAAAACCGGGTTAACACTGAAGCTTTCTTT. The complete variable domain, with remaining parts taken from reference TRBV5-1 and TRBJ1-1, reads KAGVTQTPRYLIKTRGQQVTLSCSPISGHRSVSWYQQTPGQGLQFLFEYFSETQRNKGNFPGRFSGRQFSNSRSEMNVSTLELGDSALYLCASSLENRVNTEAFFGQGTRLTVV.